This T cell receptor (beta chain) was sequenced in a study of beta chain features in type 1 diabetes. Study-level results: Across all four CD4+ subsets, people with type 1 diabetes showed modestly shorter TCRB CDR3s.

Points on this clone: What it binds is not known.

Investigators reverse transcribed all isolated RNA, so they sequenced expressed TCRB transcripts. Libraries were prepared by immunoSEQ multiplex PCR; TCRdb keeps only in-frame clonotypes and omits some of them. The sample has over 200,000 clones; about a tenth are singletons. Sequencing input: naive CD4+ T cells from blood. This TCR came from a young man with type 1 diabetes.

The CDR3 region is CASSLTRTGANVLTF. The DNA of the CDR3 is TGTGCCAGCAGCCTCACACGAACTGGGGCCAACGTCCTGACTTTC. The chain uses TRBV7-3 and TRBJ2-6; no clear D gene. From germline, CDR1 is SGHTA and CDR2 FQGTGA. The V end lost 5 bases, the J end lost 2 bases, and 10 bases lay between the germline ends. The CDR3 is made up of 15 amino acids.